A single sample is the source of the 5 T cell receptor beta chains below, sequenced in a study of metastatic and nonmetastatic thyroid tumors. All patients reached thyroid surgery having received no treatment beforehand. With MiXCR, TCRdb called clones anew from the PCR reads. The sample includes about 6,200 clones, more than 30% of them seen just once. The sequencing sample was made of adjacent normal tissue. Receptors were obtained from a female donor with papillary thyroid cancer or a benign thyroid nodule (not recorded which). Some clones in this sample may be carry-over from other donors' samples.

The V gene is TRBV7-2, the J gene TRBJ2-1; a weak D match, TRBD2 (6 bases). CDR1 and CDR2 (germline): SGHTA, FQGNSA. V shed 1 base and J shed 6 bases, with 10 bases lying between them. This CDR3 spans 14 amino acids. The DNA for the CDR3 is TGTGCCAGCAGCTTAGTGGAGGGAGGCAATGAGCAGTTCTTC. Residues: CASSLVEGGNEQFF.

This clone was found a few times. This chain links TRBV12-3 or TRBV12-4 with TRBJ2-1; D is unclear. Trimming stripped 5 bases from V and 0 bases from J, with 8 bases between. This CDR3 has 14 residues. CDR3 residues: CASSGESSYNEQFF. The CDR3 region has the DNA TGTGCCAGCAGTGGAGAAAGCTCCTACAATGAGCAGTTCTTC.

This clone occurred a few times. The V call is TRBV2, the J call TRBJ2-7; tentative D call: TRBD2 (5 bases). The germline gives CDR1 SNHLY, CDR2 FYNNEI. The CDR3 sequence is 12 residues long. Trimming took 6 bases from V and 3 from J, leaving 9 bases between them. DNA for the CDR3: TGTGCCAGCAGCCCCCGGGACTACGAGCAGTACTTC. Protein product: CASSPRDYEQYF. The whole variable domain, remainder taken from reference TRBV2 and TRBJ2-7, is EPEVTQTPSHQVTQMGQEVILRCVPISNHLYFYWYRQILGQKVEFLVSFYNNEISEKSEIFDDQFSVERPDGSNFTLKIRSTKLEDSAMYFCASSPRDYEQYFGPGTRLTVT.

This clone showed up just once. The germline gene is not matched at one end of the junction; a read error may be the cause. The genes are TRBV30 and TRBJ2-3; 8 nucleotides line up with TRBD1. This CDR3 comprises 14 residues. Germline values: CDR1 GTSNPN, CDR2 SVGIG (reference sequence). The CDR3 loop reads CAWSAGGGEDTQNF. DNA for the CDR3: TGTGCCTGGAGTGCAGGGGGCGGCGAAGATACGCAGAATTTT.

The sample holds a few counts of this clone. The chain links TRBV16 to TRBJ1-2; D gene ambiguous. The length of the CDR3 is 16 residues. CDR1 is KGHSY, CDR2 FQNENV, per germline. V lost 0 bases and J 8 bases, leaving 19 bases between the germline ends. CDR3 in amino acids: CASSQSRARALGGYTF. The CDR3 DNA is TGTGCCAGCAGCCAATCTAGGGCACGGGCCTTAGGAGGCTACACCTTC.